This paragraph covers one TCR beta chain sequence. These data belong to a study of T cells in Graves' hyperthyroidism and ophthalmopathy. About the study: Sampling of peripheral blood happened at initial diagnosis, prior to any treatment.

It was RNA transcripts that yielded the amplified TCR beta CDR3 regions. TCR CDR3 underwent first-round RT-PCR with the HTBI primer set. TCRdb re-called the multiplex PCR reads through MiXCR, storing one row per CDR3 protein. The sample has roughly 290,000 distinct CDR3 sequences; approximately 17% are singletons. The ends were cut back, 8 bases at V and 5 bases at J, with 21 bases in the middle. This CDR3 is built from 15 residues. Sequenced input: blood. The gene calls are TRBV12-3 or TRBV12-4 and TRBJ1-1, with a weak D call TRBD1 (6 bases). This TCR was recovered from a woman aged 60 to 75 with Graves' ophthalmopathy. The CDR3 loop is CASLTPGGAETEAFF. CDR3 coding DNA: TGTGCCAGCCTCACCCCGGGGGGGGCGGAAACTGAAGCTTTCTTT.